What follows are 31 T cell receptor beta chains derived from one specimen sequenced in a study of identifying expanded T cells in peripheral blood (dated by TCRdb to between 2018 and 2021). To prepare the library, the immunoSEQ multiplex PCR assay was applied. TCRdb took over this immuneACCESS table, retaining in-frame rearrangements with V and J assigned. Such tables are incomplete; in checked studies, under half of the missing clones stem from an unresolved V gene, and the remainder is unexplained. This sample comprises 58,000 or so clones, over 75% of them detected only once. Jointly, the top ten make up 15% to 20% of the sample. The sequencing input was blood. The receptor set was obtained from a person aged 18 to 69 in good health.

V and J are TRBV7-9 and TRBJ1-2; 9 bases line up with TRBD1. This CDR3 spans 18 amino acids. Germline CDR1 reads SEHNR; CDR2 reads FQNEAQ (reference sequence). After removal of 0 bases from V and 5 bases from J, the junction contained 13 bases not matched to a gene. CDR3 protein: CASSLATGIWGTGYGYTF. The CDR3 bases are TGTGCCAGCAGCTTAGCGACCGGTATCTGGGGGACAGGGTATGGCTACACCTTC. Full variable domain (remainder filled in from reference TRBV7-9 and TRBJ1-2): DTGVSQNPRHKITKRGQNVTFRCDPISEHNRLYWYRQTLGQGPEFLTYFQNEAQLEKSRLLSDRFSAERPKGSFSTLEIQRTEQGDSAMYLCASSLATGIWGTGYGYTFGSGTRLTVV.

The chain uses TRBV13 and TRBJ2-1, with D possibly being TRBD2 (6 bases). The germline CDR1 and CDR2 sequences are PRHDT and FYEKMQ (reference sequence). V was shortened by 6 bases and J by 6 bases, with 15 bases between the two germline ends. This CDR3 contains 14 residues. CDR3 sequence reads: CASSSPGGINEQFF. Here the CDR3 DNA reads TGTGCCAGCAGTTCCCCCGGCGGGATCAATGAGCAGTTCTTC.

The J gene is TRBJ2-3, the V gene TRBV4-1; 7 nucleotides match TRBD1. Germline V gene sequence: CDR1 MGHRA, CDR2 YSYEKL. V dropped 0 bases and J dropped 1; count of bases not matched to a gene: 4. The CDR3 runs 16 residues. The CDR3 DNA reads as TGCGCCAGCAGCCAAGAAAGGGACAGAGGCACAGATACGCAGTATTTT. This codes for CASSQERDRGTDTQYF.

The rearrangement uses TRBV28 and TRBJ1-2; D is uncertain. CDR3 length equals 12 residues. CDR1 is MDHEN and CDR2 is SYDVKM in the germline V gene. The germline V and J ends were trimmed by 4 bases and 4 bases, with 7 bases remaining between them. CDR3 sequence reads: CASSSHLYGYTF. The CDR3 coding sequence is TGTGCCAGCAGTTCCCATCTCTATGGCTACACCTTC.

The chain employs TRBV30 and TRBJ2-7; D gene unclear. Germline values: CDR1 GTSNPN, CDR2 SVGIG (reference sequence). The CDR3 covers 12 residues. The V and J ends lost 1 base and 2 bases respectively, with 6 bases between them. The CDR3: CAWSAGTYEQYV. CDR3 DNA: TGTGCCTGGAGTGCCGGAACCTACGAGCAGTACGTC.

J is TRBJ2-2 and V is TRBV6-6, with TRBD2 matching over 7 bases. After removal of 2 bases from V and 6 bases from J, the junction contained 3 bases not matched to a gene. Germline CDR1 MNHNY, CDR2 SVGAGI (reference sequence). The CDR3 is 14 residues long. CDR3 DNA: TGTGCCAGCAGTTACGCTGGGAGGGCCGGGGAGCTGTTTTTT. Its translation: CASSYAGRAGELFF.

This chain uses TRBV29-1 with TRBJ2-5, with 9 bases aligning to TRBD2. J lost 14 bases, V lost 3 bases, and 7 bases had no gene match. Germline V gives CDR1 SQVTM, CDR2 ANQGSEA. CDR3 size: 11 residues. CDR3 sequence reads: CSVEAGGPIYF. CDR3 nucleotides: TGCAGCGTTGAGGCGGGAGGGCCTATTTACTTC.

The gene calls are TRBV19 and TRBJ2-5, with TRBD2 as a possible D gene (6 bases). The germline gives CDR1 LNHDA, CDR2 SQIVND (reference sequence). V lost 5 bases and J lost 4, with 14 bases in between. The CDR3 has 14 residues. This CDR3 reads CASSGSLASETQYF. The CDR3, as DNA: TGTGCCAGTAGTGGATCACTAGCCTCAGAGACCCAGTACTTC.

V is TRBV29-1 and J is TRBJ2-4; TRBD2 agrees at 8 bases. Germline V lookup: CDR1 SQVTM, CDR2 ANQGSEA. CDR3 size: 15 residues. After removal of 4 bases from V and 2 bases from J, the junction contained 7 bases not matched to a gene. CDR3 sequence (DNA): TGCAGCGTTGGAGGCGGGAGGCCACCCAAAAACATTCAGTACTTC. Encoded protein: CSVGGGRPPKNIQYF.

The genes are TRBV7-2 and TRBJ2-1, with 9 bases lining up with TRBD2. The CDR3 spans 16 residues. Germline CDR1 is SGHTA and CDR2 is FQGNSA. The V segment lost 7 bases and the J segment 6 bases; nucleotides outside the gene matches: 13. This CDR3 is CASTRAVRAGGNEQFF. The CDR3, as DNA: TGTGCCAGCACCCGGGCCGTCCGAGCGGGAGGCAATGAGCAGTTCTTC.

The chain carries TRBV12-5 and TRBJ1-1; possibly TRBD1 for D (6 bases). This CDR3 is 13 amino acids long. Looked up from germline, CDR1 is LGHNT and CDR2 is FRNRAP. V was shortened by 4 bases and J by 5 bases, with 11 bases between the two germline ends. CDR3 region: CASGSGVWTEAFF. The DNA of the CDR3 is TGTGCTAGTGGTTCAGGGGTGTGGACTGAAGCTTTCTTT. Combining the CDR3 with reference TRBV12-5 and TRBJ1-1 gives the whole variable domain DARVTQTPRHKVTEMGQEVTMRCQPILGHNTVFWYRQTMMQGLELLAYFRNRAPLDDSGMPKDRFSAEMPDATLATLKIQPSEPRDSAVYFCASGSGVWTEAFFGQGTRLTVV.

The gene calls are TRBV6-1 and TRBJ1-1, with D unresolved. Germline V gene lookup returns CDR1 MNHNS and CDR2 SASEGT. V gave up 3 bases and J gave up 11 bases, with 4 bases separating them. The CDR3 covers 9 residues. The CDR3 region is CASSDSAFF. The CDR3 region has the DNA TGTGCCAGCAGTGATTCGGCTTTCTTT.

The gene calls are TRBV18 and TRBJ2-2; 7 nucleotides match TRBD2. With V trimmed by 3 bases and J by 5 bases, 9 bases remained unmatched. Germline V gives CDR1 KGHSH, CDR2 LQKENI. The CDR3 runs to 16 residues. The CDR3, as DNA: TGTGCCAGCTCACCCGCTAGCGGTGGAGGGACCGGGGAGCTGTTTTTT. It translates to CASSPASGGGTGELFF.

The J gene is TRBJ2-2, the V gene TRBV2; D unresolved. The germline gives CDR1 SNHLY, CDR2 FYNNEI. CDR3 length equals 14 residues. The V end lost 5 bases, the J end lost 6 bases, and 13 bases lay between the germline ends. For the CDR3, the DNA is TGTGCCAGCAGTCCGGGTCAAACGTCCGGGGAGCTGTTTTTT. Protein: CASSPGQTSGELFF.

The chain has TRBV11-3 and TRBJ1-2; D not certain. CDR1 is SGHNT and CDR2 is YENEEA in the germline V gene. V lost 3 bases and J 5 bases, leaving 10 bases between the germline ends. This CDR3 spans 13 amino acids. The CDR3 nucleotides read TGTGCCAGCAGCTTTGAAGACGGGTATGGCTACACCTTC. It translates to CASSFEDGYGYTF.

This clone occurred once. V usage is TRBV2 and J usage is TRBJ2-2; 9 bases fit TRBD1. The CDR3 consists of 16 residues. Per the germline V gene, CDR1 is SNHLY and CDR2 is FYNNEI. V shed 5 bases, J shed 6 bases, and the junction held 10 bases outside the gene matches. This chain's CDR3 is CASSQTGTGSAGELFF. The CDR3 coding sequence is TGTGCCAGCAGTCAAACCGGGACAGGGTCAGCCGGGGAGCTGTTTTTT.

V usage is TRBV2 and J usage is TRBJ1-1; TRBD1 might be the D (6 bases). Germline V gene lookup returns CDR1 SNHLY and CDR2 FYNNEI. The CDR3 has 14 residues. V lost 7 bases and J lost 6, with 18 bases in between. This CDR3 is CASTARQGTAEAFF. The CDR3 nucleotides read TGTGCCAGCACCGCTCGTCAGGGGACCGCTGAAGCTTTCTTT.

V usage is TRBV5-1 and J usage is TRBJ2-1, with 11 bases fitting TRBD2. This CDR3 contains 17 residues. Germline V gene lookup returns CDR1 SGHRS and CDR2 YFSETQ. V dropped 4 bases and J dropped 8; count of bases not matched to a gene: 14. The CDR3: CASSHPSDSGRADEQFF. The CDR3 DNA reads as TGCGCCAGCAGCCACCCGTCGGATAGCGGGAGGGCGGATGAGCAGTTCTTC.

This clone was found once. The V and J genes are TRBV5-1 and TRBJ2-5; 8 nucleotides agree with TRBD2. CDR1 is SGHRS and CDR2 is YFSETQ in the germline V gene. Germline trimming cut 4 bases from V and 5 bases from J; bases unmatched to any gene: 4. This CDR3 is 13 amino acids long. The CDR3 here is CASSPSGSETQYF. The CDR3 nucleotides are TGCGCCAGCAGCCCAAGCGGGAGTGAGACCCAGTACTTC.

This chain uses TRBV4-1 with TRBJ2-5, with D maybe TRBD2 (7 bases). CDR3 length: 15 residues. Trimming left V 5 bases short and J 0 bases short, with 13 bases between. Germline-derived CDR1 and CDR2 are MGHRA and YSYEKL. The CDR3: CASSKGGMYQETQYF. The CDR3 DNA reads as TGCGCCAGCAGCAAGGGGGGGATGTACCAAGAGACCCAGTACTTC.

The chain joins TRBV13 to TRBJ1-1, with 7 bases identical to TRBD1. The CDR3 runs 14 residues. Unmatched junction bases numbered 8, after V lost 6 bases and J lost 4 bases. CDR1 is PRHDT and CDR2 is FYEKMQ in the germline V gene (reference sequence). This chain's CDR3 is CASSSSYRGTEAFF. CDR3 sequence (DNA): TGTGCCAGCAGTTCCTCCTACAGGGGCACTGAAGCTTTCTTT.

This chain uses TRBV4-3 with TRBJ1-3; the D gene is possibly TRBD1 (5 bases). CDR3 length equals 16 residues. Trimming left V 3 bases short and J 1 base short, with 13 bases between. The germline V gene has CDR1 LGHNA and CDR2 YSLEER. CDR3 loop: CASSQGTTISGNTIYF. Here the CDR3 DNA reads TGCGCCAGCAGCCAGGGGACTACTATTTCTGGAAACACCATATATTTT.

This clone was observed a few times. The chain joins TRBV9 to TRBJ2-1, with D possibly being TRBD2 (6 bases). Germline V gene sequence: CDR1 SGDLS, CDR2 YYNGEE. V was trimmed by 0 bases and J by 8 bases, leaving 12 bases between them. This CDR3 is 14 amino acids long. The CDR3 region is CASSVGGVRDEQFF. The CDR3 coding sequence is TGTGCCAGCAGCGTAGGCGGGGTTCGGGATGAGCAGTTCTTC.

V usage is TRBV5-5 and J usage is TRBJ2-7, with D uncertain. The CDR3 length is 15 residues. Germline CDR1 SGHKS, CDR2 YYEKEE (reference sequence). The V gene lost 4 bases and the J gene lost 0 bases, with 14 bases spanning the gap. CDR3 in DNA: TGTGCCAGCAGCAGGACCCTAACGAGCTCCTACGAGCAGTACGTC. This encodes CASSRTLTSSYEQYV.

This clone was seen a single time. The rearrangement joins TRBV5-1 to TRBJ2-3; D gene unclear. The germline gives CDR1 SGHRS, CDR2 YFSETQ. The CDR3 covers 13 residues. V lost 4 bases and J lost 5, with 11 bases in between. The CDR3 DNA reads TGCGCCAGCAGCAGGATGTCCAGAGATACGCAGTATTTT. Protein: CASSRMSRDTQYF.

This sequence joins TRBV29-1 and TRBJ2-7; possible D gene TRBD1, 5 bases. This CDR3 spans 14 amino acids. Trimming left V 6 bases short and J 2 bases short, with 17 bases between. Germline lookup yields CDR1 SQVTM and CDR2 ANQGSEA. CDR3 protein: CSVPGQGFPYEQYF. The CDR3 DNA reads as TGCAGCGTGCCAGGGCAGGGCTTCCCCTACGAGCAGTACTTC.

With regard to this clone: Additional DNA sequences in this sample encode the identical CDR3. J is TRBJ1-1 and V is TRBV18; tentative D call: TRBD1 (5 bases). The V end was cut by 3 bases, the J end by 2 bases, with 16 bases between. This CDR3 has 16 residues. The germline CDR1 and CDR2 sequences are KGHSH and LQKENI. CDR3 sequence: CASSPGRSPLNTEAFF. The CDR3 nucleotides are TGTGCCAGCTCACCGGGACGGAGCCCACTTAACACTGAAGCTTTCTTT.

The gene calls are TRBV9 and TRBJ2-3, with 13 bases lining up with TRBD2. There are 15 residues in the CDR3. The J segment lost 5 bases and the V segment lost 4 bases, leaving 4 bases of the junction unmatched. Per the germline V gene, CDR1 is SGDLS and CDR2 is YYNGEE. DNA for the CDR3: TGTGCCAGCAGCACCCGGACTAGCGGGGGAGATACGCAGTATTTT. Protein sequence: CASSTRTSGGDTQYF.

The chain joins TRBV29-1 to TRBJ2-3; D call uncertain. Germline V gene data show CDR1 as SQVTM and CDR2 as ANQGSEA. Between the trimmed V and J ends, which lost 0 bases and 2 bases, there was a span of 9 bases. The CDR3 spans 14 residues. CDR3 protein: CSVEDPQTTDTQYF. Written as DNA, the CDR3 is TGCAGCGTTGAAGATCCACAGACCACAGATACGCAGTATTTT.

This clone was picked up one time. V gene TRBV9 combines with J gene TRBJ2-3; D might be TRBD1 (5 bases). The V end was cut by 0 bases, the J end by 5 bases, with 13 bases between. Germline V CDR1 and CDR2: SGDLS, YYNGEE. This CDR3 has 15 residues. The CDR3 DNA follows: TGTGCCAGCAGCGTAGGGCAGGGAAGAATAGATACGCAGTATTTT. Translated: CASSVGQGRIDTQYF.

J is TRBJ2-6 and V is TRBV7-8; 7 positions match TRBD1. The V segment lost 1 base and the J segment 0 bases; nucleotides outside the gene matches: 6. The CDR3 consists of 18 residues. CDR1 is SGHVS and CDR2 is FQNEAQ in the germline V gene. CDR3 sequence reads: CASSLVGTDLSGANVLTF. DNA for the CDR3: TGTGCCAGCAGCTTAGTCGGGACAGACCTCTCTGGGGCCAACGTCCTGACTTTC.